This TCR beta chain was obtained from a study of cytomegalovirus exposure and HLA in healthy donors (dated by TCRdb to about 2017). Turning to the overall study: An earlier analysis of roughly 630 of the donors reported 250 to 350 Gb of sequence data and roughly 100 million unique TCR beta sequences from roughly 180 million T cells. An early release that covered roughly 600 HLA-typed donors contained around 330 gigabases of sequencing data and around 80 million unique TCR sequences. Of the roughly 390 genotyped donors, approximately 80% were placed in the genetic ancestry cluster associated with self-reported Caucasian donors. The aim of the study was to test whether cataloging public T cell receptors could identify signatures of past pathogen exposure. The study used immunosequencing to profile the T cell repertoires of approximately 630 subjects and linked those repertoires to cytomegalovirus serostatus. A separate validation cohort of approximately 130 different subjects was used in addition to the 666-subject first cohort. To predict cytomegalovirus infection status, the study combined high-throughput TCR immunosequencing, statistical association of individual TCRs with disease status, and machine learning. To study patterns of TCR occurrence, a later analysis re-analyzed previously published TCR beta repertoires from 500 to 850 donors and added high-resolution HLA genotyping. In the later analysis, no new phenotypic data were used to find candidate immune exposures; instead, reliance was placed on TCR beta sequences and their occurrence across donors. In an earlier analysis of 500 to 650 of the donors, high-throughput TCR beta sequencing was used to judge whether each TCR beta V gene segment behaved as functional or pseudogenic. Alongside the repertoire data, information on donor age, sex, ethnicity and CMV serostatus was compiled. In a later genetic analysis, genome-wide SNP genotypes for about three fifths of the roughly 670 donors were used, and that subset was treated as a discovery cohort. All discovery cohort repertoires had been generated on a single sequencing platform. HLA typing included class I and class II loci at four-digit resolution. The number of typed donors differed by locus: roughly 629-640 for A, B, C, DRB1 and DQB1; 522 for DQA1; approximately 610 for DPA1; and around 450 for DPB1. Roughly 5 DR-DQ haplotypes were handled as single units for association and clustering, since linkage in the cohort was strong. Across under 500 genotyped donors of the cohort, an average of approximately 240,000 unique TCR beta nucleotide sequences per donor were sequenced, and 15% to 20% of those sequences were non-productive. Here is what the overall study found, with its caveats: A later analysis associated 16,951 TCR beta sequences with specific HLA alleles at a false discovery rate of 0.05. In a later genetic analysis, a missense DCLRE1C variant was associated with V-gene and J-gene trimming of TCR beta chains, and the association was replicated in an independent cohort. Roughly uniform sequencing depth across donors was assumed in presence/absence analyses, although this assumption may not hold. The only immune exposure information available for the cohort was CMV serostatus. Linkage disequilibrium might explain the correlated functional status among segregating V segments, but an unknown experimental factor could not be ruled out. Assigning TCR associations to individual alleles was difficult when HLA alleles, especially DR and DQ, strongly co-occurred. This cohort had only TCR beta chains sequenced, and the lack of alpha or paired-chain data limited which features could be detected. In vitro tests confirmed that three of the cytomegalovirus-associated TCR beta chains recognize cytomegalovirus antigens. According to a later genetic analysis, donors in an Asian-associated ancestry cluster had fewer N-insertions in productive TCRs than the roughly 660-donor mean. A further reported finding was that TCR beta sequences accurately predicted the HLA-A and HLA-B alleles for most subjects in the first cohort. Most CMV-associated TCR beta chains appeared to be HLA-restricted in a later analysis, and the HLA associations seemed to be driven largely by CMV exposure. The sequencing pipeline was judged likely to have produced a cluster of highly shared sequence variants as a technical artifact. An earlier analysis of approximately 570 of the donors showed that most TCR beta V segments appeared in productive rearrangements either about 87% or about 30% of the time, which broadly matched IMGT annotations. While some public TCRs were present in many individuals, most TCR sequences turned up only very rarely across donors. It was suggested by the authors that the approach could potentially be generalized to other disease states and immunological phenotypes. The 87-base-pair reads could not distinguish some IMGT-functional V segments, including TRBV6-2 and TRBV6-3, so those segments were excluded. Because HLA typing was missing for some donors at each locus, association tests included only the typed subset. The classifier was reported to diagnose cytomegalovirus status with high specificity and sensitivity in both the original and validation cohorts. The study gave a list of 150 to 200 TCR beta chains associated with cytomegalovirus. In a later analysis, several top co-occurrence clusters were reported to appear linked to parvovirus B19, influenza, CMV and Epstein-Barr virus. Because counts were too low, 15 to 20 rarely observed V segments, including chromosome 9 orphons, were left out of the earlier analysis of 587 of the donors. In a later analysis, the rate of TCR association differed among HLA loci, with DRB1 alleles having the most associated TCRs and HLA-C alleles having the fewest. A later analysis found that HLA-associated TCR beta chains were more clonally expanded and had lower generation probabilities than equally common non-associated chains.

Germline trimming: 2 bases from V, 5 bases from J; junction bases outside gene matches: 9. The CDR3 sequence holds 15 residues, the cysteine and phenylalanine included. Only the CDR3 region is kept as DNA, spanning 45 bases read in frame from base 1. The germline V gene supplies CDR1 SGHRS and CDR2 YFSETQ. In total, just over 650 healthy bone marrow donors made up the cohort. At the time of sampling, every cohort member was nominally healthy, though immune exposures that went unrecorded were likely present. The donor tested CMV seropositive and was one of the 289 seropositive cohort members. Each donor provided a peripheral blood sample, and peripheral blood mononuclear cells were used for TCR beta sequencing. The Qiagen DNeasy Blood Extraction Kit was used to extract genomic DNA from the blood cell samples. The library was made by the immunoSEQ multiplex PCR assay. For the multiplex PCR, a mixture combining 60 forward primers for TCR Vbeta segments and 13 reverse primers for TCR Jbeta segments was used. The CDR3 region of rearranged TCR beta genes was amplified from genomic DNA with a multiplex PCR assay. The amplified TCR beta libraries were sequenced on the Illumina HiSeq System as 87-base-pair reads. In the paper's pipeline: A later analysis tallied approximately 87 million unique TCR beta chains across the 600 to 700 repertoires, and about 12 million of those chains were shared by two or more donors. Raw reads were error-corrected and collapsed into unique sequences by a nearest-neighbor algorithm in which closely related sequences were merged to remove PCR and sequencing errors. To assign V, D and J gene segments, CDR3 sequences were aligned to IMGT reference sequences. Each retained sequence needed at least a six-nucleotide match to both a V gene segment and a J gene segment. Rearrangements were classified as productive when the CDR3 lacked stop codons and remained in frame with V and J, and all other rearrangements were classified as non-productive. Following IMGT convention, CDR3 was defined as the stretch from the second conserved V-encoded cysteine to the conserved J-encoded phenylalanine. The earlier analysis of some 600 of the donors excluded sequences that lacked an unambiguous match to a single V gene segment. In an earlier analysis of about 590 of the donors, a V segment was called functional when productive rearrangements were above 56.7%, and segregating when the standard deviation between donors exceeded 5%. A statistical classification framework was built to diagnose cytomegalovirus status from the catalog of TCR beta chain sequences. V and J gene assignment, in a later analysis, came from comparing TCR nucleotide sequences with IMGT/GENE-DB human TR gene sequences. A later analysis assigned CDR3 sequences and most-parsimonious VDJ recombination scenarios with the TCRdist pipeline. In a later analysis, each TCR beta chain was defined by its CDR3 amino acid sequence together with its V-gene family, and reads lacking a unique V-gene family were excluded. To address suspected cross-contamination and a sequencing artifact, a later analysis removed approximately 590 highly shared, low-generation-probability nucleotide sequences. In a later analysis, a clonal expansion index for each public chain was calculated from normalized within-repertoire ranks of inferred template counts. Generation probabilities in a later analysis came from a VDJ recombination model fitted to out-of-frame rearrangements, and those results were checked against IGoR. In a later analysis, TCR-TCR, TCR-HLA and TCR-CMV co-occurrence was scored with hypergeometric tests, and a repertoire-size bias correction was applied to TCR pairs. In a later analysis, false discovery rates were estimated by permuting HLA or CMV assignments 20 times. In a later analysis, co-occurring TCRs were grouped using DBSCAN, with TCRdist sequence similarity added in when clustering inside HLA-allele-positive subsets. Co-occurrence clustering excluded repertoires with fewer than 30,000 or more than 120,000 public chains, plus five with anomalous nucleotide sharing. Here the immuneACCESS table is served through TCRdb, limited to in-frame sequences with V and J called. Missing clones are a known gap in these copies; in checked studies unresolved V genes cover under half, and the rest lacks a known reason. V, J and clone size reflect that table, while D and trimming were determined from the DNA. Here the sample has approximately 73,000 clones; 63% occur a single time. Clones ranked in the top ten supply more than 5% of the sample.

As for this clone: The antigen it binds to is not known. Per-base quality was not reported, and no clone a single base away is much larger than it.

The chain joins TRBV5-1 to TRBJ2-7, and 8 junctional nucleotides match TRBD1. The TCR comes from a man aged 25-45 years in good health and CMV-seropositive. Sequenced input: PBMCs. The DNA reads TGCGCCAGCAGCTTTCAGGGGGCGTCTTCCCACGAGCAGTACTTC. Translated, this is CASSFQGASSHEQYF.